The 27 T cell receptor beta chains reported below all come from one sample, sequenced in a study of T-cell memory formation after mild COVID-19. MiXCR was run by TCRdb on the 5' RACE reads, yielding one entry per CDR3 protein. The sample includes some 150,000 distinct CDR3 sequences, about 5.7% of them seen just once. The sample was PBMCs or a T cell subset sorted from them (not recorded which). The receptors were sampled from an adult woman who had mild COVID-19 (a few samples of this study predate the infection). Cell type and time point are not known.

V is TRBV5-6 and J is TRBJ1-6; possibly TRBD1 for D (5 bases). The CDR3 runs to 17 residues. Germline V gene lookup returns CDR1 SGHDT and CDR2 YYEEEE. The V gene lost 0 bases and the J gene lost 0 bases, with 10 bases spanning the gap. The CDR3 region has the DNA TGTGCCAGCAGCTTGGCCCCAGGGAGCTCCTATAATTCACCCCTCCACTTT. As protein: CASSLAPGSSYNSPLHF.

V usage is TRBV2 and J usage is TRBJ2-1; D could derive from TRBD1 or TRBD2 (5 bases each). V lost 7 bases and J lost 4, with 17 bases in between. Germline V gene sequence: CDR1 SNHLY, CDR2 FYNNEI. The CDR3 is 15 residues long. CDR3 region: CASTHRRGRYNEQFF. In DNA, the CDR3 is TGTGCCAGCACCCATCGAAGGGGACGATACAATGAGCAGTTCTTC.

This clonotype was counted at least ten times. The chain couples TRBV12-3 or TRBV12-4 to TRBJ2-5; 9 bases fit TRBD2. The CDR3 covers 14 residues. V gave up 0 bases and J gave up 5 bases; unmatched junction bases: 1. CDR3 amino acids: CASSLASGRETQYF. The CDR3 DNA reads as TGTGCCAGCAGTTTAGCGAGCGGGAGGGAGACCCAGTACTTC.

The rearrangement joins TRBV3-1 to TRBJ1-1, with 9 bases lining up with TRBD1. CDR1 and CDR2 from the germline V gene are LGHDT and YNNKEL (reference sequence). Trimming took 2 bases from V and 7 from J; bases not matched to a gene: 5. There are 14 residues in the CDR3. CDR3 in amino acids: CASSQWTGESEAFF. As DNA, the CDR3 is TGTGCCAGCAGCCAATGGACAGGGGAAAGTGAAGCTTTCTTT.

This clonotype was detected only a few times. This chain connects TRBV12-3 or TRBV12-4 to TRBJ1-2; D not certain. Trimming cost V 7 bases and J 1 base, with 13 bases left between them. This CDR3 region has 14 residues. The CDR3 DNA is TGTGCCAGCACCTTAGGTGGGATTAACTATGGCTACACCTTC. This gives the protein CASTLGGINYGYTF.

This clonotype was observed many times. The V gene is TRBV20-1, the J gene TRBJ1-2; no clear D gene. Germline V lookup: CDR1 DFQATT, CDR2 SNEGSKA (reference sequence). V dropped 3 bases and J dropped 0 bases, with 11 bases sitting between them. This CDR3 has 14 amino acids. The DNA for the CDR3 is TGCAGTGCTAGTAGGACGCTTACTAACTATGGCTACACCTTC. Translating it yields CSASRTLTNYGYTF.

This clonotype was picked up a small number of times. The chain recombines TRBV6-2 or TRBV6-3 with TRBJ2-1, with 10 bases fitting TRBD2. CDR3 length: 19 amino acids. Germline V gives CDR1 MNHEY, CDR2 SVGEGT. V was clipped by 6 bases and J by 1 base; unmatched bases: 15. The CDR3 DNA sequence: TGTGCCAGCAGCAGGGCTAGCGGGGGAAACAGGGGATCCTACAATGAGCAGTTCTTC. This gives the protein CASSRASGGNRGSYNEQFF.

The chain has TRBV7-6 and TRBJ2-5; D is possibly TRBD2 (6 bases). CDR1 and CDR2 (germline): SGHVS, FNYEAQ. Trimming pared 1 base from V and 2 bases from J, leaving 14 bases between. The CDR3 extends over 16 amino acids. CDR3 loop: CASSLVGGKGQETQYF. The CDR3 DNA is TGTGCCAGCAGCTTAGTAGGAGGGAAGGGGCAAGAGACCCAGTACTTC.

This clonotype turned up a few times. CDR3 protein: CASSPGAYEKLFF. The CDR3, as DNA: TGTGCCAGCTCACCAGGGGCCTATGAAAAACTGTTTTTT. The chain employs TRBV18 and TRBJ1-4, with a possible D match to TRBD1 (5 bases). The ends were cut back, 2 bases at V and 6 bases at J, with 7 bases in the middle. From germline, CDR1 is KGHSH and CDR2 LQKENI. The CDR3 is 13 residues long.

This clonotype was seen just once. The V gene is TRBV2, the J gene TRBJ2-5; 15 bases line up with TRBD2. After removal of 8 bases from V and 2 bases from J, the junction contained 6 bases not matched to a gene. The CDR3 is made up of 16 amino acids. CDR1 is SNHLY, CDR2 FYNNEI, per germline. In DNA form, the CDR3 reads TGTGCCAGCTGGACTAGCGGGGGGGCGTCTCAAGAGACCCAGTACTTC. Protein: CASWTSGGASQETQYF.

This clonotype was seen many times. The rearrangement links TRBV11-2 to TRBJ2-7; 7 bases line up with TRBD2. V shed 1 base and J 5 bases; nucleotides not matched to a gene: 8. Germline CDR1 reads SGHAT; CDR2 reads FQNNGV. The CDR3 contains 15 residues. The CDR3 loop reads CASSLGWTRVNEQYF. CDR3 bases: TGTGCCAGCAGCTTAGGTTGGACTAGAGTTAACGAGCAGTACTTC.

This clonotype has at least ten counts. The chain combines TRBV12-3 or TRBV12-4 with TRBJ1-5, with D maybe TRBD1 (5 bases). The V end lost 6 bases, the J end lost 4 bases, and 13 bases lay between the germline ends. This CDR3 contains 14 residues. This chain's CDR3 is CASSIRSGNQPQHF. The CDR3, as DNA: TGTGCCAGCAGCATACGGTCAGGGAATCAGCCCCAGCATTTT.

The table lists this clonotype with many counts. The CDR3: CSARQNYGYTF. DNA for the CDR3: TGCAGTGCTAGACAGAACTATGGCTACACCTTC. The chain joins TRBV20-1 to TRBJ1-2; D not resolved. The CDR3 consists of 11 residues. Germline V gene sequence: CDR1 DFQATT, CDR2 SNEGSKA (reference sequence). Trimming took 2 bases from V and 2 from J, leaving 3 bases between them.

The CDR3 nucleotides are TGTGCCAGCCAGGATGGGGGGGCTTACTACGAGCAGTACTTC. The encoded protein is CASQDGGAYYEQYF. The V and J genes are TRBV2 and TRBJ2-7, with D possibly matching TRBD2 (7 bases). CDR3 length equals 14 residues. Germline V gives CDR1 SNHLY, CDR2 FYNNEI. The V gene lost 8 bases and the J gene lost 3 bases, with 17 bases spanning the gap.

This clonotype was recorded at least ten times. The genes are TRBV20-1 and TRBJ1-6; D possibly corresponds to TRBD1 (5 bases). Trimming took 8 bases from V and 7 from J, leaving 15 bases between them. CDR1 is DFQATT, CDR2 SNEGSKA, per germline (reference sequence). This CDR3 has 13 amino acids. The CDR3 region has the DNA TGCAGTTCTTACAGGTTGGGCAATTCACCCCTCCACTTT. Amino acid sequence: CSSYRLGNSPLHF.

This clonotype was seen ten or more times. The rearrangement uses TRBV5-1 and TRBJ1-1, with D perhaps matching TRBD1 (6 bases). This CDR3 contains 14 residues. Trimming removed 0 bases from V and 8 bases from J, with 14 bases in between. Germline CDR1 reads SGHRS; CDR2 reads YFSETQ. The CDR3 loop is CASSLALQGTEAFF. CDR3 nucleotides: TGCGCCAGCAGCTTGGCCTTACAGGGTACGGAAGCTTTCTTT.

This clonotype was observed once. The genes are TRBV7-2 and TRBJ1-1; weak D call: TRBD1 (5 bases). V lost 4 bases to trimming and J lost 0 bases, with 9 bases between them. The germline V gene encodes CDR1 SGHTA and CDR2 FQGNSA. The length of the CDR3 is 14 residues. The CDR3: CASSSYRLNTEAFF. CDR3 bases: TGTGCCAGCAGCTCGTACAGGCTGAACACTGAAGCTTTCTTT.

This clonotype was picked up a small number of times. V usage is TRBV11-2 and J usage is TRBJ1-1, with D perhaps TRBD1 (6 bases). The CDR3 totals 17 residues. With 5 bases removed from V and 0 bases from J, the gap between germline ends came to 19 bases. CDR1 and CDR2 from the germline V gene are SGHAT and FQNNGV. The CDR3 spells CASSTYFTGNMNTEAFF. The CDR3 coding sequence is TGTGCCAGCAGCACGTACTTTACAGGGAACATGAACACTGAAGCTTTCTTT. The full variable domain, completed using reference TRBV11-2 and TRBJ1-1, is EAGVAQSPRYKIIEKRQSVAFWCNPISGHATLYWYQQILGQGPKLLIQFQNNGVVDDSQLPKDRFSAERLKGVDSTLKIQPAKLEDSAVYLCASSTYFTGNMNTEAFFGQGTRLTVV.

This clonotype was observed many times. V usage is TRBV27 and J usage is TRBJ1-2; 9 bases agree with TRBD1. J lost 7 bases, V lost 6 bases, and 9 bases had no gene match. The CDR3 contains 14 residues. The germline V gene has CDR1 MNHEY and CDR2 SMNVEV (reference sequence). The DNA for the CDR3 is TGTGCCAGCAGGGGAAGACAGGGGGGTGGTGGCTACACCTTC. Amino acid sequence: CASRGRQGGGGYTF.

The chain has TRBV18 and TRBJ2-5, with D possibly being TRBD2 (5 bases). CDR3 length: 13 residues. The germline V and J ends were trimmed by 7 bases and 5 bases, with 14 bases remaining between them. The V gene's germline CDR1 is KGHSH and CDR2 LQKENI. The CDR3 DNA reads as TGTGCCAGCTTTGGAGGCAGGAGTGAGACCCAGTACTTC. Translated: CASFGGRSETQYF.

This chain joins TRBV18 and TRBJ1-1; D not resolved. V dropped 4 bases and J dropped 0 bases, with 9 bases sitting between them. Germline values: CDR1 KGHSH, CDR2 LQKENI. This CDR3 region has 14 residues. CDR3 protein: CASSRAGVNTEAFF. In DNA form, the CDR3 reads TGTGCCAGCTCACGGGCAGGCGTGAACACTGAAGCTTTCTTT.

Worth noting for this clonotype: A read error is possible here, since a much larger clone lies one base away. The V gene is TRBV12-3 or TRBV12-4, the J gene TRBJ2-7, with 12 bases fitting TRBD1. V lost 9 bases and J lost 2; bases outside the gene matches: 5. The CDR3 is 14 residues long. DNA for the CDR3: TGTGCCAGAAGGCGGGACAGGGGGCCCTACGAGCAGTACTTC. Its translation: CARRRDRGPYEQYF.

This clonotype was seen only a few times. The CDR3 loop reads CASSFLGIGSGANVLTF. DNA for the CDR3: TGTGCCAGCAGCTTTCTGGGGATTGGCTCTGGGGCCAACGTCCTGACTTTC. This chain connects TRBV5-6 to TRBJ2-6; D uncertain. Trimming took 2 bases from V and 0 from J, leaving 12 bases between them. CDR1 is SGHDT and CDR2 is YYEEEE in the germline V gene. This CDR3 is built from 17 residues.

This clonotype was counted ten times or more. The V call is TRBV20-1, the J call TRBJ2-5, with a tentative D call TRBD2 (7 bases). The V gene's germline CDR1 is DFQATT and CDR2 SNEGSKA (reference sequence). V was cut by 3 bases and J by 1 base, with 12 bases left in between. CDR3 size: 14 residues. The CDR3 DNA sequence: TGCAGTGCTAGCAGGGAGGGGGGCCAAGAGACCCAGTACTTC. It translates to CSASREGGQETQYF.

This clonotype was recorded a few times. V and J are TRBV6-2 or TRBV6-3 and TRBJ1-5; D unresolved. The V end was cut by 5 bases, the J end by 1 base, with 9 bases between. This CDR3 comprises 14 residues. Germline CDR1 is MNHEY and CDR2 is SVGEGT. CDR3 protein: CASSRGMSNQPQHF. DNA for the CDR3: TGTGCCAGCAGTCGAGGTATGAGCAATCAGCCCCAGCATTTT.

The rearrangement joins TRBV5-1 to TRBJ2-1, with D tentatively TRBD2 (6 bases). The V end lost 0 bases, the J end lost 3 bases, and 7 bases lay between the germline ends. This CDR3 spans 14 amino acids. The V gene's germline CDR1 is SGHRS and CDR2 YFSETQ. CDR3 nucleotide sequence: TGCGCCAGCAGCTTGGGGGGACTCTACAATGAGCAGTTCTTC. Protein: CASSLGGLYNEQFF.

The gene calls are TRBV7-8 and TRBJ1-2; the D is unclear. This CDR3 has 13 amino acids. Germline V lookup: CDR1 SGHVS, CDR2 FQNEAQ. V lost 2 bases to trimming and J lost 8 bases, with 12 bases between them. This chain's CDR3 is CASSLNGVDGYTF. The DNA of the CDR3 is TGTGCCAGCAGCTTAAACGGGGTTGACGGCTACACCTTC.